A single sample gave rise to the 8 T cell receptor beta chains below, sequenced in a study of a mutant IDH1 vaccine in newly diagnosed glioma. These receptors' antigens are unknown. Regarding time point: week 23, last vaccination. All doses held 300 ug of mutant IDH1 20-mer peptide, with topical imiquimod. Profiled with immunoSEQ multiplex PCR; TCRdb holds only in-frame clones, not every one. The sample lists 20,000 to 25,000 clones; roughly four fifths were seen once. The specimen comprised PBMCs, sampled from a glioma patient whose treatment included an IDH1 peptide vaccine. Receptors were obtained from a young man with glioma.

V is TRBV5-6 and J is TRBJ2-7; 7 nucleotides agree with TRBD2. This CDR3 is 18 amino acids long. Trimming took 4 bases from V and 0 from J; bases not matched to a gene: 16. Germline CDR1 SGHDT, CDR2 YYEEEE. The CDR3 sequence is CASSPAGGAGKSSYEQYF. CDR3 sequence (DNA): TGTGCCAGCAGCCCCGCCGGAGGAGCGGGAAAAAGCTCCTACGAGCAGTACTTC.

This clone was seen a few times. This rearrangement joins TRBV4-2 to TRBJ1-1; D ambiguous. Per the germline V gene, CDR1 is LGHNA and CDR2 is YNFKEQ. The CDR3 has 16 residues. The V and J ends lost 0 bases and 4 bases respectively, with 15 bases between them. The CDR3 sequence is CASSQESTRRGTEAFF. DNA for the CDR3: TGTGCCAGCAGCCAAGAATCGACCAGAAGAGGCACTGAAGCTTTCTTT.

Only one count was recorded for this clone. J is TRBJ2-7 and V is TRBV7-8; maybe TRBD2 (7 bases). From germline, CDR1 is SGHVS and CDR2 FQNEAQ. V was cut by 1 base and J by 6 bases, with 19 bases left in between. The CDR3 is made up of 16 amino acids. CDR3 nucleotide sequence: TGTGCCAGCAGCTTAGAGGGGGGACTGGGGGGGCTCGAGCAGTACTTC. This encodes CASSLEGGLGGLEQYF.

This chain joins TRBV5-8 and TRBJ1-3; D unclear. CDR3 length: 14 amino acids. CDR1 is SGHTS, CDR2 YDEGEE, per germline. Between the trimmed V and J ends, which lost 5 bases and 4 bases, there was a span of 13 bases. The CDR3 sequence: CASRREGLGNTIYF. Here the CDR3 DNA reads TGTGCCAGCAGGAGAGAGGGTCTAGGAAACACCATATATTTT.

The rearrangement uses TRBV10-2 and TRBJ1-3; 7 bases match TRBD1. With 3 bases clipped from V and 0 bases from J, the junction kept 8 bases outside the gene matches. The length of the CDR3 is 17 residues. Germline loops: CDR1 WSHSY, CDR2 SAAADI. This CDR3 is CASSEGTVTFSGNTIYF. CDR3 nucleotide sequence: TGCGCCAGCAGTGAAGGGACAGTTACGTTCTCTGGAAACACCATATATTTT.

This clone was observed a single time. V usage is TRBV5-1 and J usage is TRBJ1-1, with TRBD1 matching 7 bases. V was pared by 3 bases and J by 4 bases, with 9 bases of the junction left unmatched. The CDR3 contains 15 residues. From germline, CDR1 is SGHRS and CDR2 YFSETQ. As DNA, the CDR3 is TGCGCCAGCAGCTCCACCGGGACAGTATTCACTGAAGCTTTCTTT. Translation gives CASSSTGTVFTEAFF. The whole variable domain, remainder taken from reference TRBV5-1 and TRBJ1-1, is KAGVTQTPRYLIKTRGQQVTLSCSPISGHRSVSWYQQTPGQGLQFLFEYFSETQRNKGNFPGRFSGRQFSNSRSEMNVSTLELGDSALYLCASSSTGTVFTEAFFGQGTRLTVV.

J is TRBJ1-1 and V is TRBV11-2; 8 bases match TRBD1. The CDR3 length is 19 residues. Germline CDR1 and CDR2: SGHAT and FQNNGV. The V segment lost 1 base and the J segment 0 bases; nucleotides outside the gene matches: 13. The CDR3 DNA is TGTGCCAGCAGCTTAGGTAGACAACAGGGGGGAACTATGAACACTGAAGCTTTCTTT. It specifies CASSLGRQQGGTMNTEAFF.

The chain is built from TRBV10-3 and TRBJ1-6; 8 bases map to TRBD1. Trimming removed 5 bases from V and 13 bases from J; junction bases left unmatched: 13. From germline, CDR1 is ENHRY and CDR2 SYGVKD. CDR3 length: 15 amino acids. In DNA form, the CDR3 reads TGTGCCATCAGTCACGGGACAGGCCCCGAGGGGCCCCTCCACTTT. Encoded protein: CAISHGTGPEGPLHF.